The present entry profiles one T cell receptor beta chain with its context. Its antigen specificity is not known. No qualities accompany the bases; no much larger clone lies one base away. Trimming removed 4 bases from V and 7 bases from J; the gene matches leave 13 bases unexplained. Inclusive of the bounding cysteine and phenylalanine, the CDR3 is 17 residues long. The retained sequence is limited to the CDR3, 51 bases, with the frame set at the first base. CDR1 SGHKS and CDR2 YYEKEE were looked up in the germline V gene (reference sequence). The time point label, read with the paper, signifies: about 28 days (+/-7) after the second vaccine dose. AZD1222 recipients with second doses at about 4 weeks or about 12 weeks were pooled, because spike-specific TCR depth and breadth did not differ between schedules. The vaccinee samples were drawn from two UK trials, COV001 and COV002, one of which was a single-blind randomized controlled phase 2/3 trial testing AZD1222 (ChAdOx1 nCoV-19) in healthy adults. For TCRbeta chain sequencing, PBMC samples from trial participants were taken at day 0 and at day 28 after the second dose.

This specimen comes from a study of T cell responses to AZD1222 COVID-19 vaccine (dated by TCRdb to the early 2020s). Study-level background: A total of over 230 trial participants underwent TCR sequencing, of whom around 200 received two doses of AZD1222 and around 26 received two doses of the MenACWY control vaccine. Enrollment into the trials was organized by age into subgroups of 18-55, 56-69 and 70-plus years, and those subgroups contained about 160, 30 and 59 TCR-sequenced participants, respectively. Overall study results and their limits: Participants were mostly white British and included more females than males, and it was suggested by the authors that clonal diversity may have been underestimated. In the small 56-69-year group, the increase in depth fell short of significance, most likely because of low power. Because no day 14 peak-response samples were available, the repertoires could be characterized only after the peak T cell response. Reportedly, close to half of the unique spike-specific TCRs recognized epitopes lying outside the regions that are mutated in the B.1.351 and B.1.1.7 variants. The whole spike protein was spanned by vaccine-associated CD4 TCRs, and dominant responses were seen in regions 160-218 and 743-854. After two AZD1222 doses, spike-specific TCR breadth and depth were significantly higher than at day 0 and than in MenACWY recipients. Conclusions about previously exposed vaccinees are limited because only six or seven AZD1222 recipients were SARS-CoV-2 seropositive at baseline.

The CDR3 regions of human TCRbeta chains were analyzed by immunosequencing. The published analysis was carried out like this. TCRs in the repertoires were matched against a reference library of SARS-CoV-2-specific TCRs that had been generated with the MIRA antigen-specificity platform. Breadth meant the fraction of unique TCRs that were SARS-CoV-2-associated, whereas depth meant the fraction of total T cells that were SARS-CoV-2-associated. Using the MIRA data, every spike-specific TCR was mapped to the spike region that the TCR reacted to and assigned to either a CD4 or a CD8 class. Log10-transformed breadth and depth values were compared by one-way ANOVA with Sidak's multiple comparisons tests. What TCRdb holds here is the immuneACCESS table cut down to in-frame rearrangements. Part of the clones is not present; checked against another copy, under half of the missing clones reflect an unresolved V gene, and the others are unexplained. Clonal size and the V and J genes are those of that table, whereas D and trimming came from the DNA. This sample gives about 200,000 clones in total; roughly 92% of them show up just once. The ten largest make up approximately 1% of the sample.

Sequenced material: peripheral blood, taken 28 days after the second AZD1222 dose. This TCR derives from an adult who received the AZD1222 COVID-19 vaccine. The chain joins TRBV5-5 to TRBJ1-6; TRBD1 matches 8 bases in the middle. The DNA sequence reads TGTGCCAGCAGCCCCAACTGGCGACAGGGGAGGAATTCACCCCTCCACTTT. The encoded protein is CASSPNWRQGRNSPLHF. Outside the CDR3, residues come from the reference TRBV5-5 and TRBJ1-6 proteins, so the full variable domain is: DAGVTQSPTHLIKTRGQQVTLRCSPISGHKSVSWYQQVLGQGPQFIFQYYEKEERGRGNFPDRFSARQFPNYSSELNVNALLLGDSALYLCASSPNWRQGRNSPLHFGNGTRLTVT.